These 5 T cell receptor beta chains originate from one sample sequenced in a study of cytomegalovirus exposure and HLA in healthy donors. It was with 60 Vbeta and 13 Jbeta primers that the PCR ran. Sequenced by immunoSEQ multiplex PCR; TCRdb stores in-frame clones only, minus some. The table includes approximately 170,000 clones, approximately 79% detected once. Material: PBMCs. These receptor sequences come from a human donor in good health.

Worth noting for this clone: Germline and junction disagree at one end, which may indicate a read error. The V and J genes are TRBV6-5 and TRBJ2-7, with 9 bases identical to TRBD2. From germline, CDR1 is MNHEY and CDR2 SVGAGI. This CDR3 region has 15 residues. The CDR3 loop reads CASSFTSGPSYGQYF. For the CDR3, the DNA is TGTGCCAGCAGTTTTACTAGCGGGCCCTCCTACGGGCAGTACTTC.

The V and J genes are TRBV9 and TRBJ2-1; possible D gene TRBD2, 6 bases. CDR1 and CDR2 from the germline V gene are SGDLS and YYNGEE. The CDR3 covers 14 residues. V was clipped by 2 bases and J by 8 bases, with 14 bases between them. CDR3 amino acids: CASSVVTSPDEQFF. In DNA, the CDR3 is TGTGCCAGCAGCGTGGTAACTAGCCCCGATGAGCAGTTCTTC.

J is TRBJ1-1 and V is TRBV10-3; no definite D call. Germline V gene sequence: CDR1 ENHRY, CDR2 SYGVKD. Trimming took 3 bases from V and 11 from J, leaving 13 bases between them. The CDR3 is made up of 12 amino acids. The CDR3 protein is CAISDMGREAFF. CDR3 DNA sequence: TGTGCCATCAGTGACATGGGGAGGGAGGCTTTCTTT.

The rearrangement links TRBV5-1 to TRBJ1-3, with D unresolved. Germline V lookup: CDR1 SGHRS, CDR2 YFSETQ. Between the trimmed V and J ends, which lost 0 bases and 3 bases, there was a span of 7 bases. CDR3 length: 14 amino acids. The CDR3 bases are TGCGCCAGCAGCTTGGGCGGACTTGGAAACACCATATATTTT. Translating gives CASSLGGLGNTIYF.

This chain uses TRBV4-2 with TRBJ1-1; 9 nucleotides agree with TRBD1. J was trimmed by 5 bases and V by 0 bases; bases with no gene match: 4. The CDR3 sequence is 15 residues long. CDR1 and CDR2 from the germline V gene are LGHNA and YNFKEQ. CDR3 bases: TGTGCCAGCAGCCAAGAGGGACAGGGTGGGACTGAAGCTTTCTTT. This gives the protein CASSQEGQGGTEAFF.